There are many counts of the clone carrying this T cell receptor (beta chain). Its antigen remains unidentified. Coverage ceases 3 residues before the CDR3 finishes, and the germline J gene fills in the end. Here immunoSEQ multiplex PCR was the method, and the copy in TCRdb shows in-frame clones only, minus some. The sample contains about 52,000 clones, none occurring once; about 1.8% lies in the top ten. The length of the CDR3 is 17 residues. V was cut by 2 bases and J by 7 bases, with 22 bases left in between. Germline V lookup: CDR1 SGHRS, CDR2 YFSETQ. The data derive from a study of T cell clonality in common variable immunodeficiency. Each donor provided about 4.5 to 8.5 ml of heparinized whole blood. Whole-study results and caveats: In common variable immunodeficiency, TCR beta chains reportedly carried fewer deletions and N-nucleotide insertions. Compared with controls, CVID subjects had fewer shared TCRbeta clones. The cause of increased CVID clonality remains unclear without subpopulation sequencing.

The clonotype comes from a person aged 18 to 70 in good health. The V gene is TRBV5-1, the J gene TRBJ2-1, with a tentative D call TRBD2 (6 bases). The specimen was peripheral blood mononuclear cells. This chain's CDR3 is CASSLNPQEGRLNEQFF. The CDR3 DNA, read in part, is TGCGCCAGCAGCTTAAACCCCCAGGAGGGGAGGCTAAATGAG.